This T cell receptor beta chain was recorded in a study of vaccination and CD4 T cells after COVID-19. The overall study: A vaccine, either BNT162b2 or mRNA-1273, was given to participants in two doses. Overlapping SARS-CoV-2, HCoV-NL63, HCoV-OC43 and HCoV-229E spike peptides stimulated the cells.

Sequence data for DNA of cultured CD4+ T cells were generated by the Oncomine TCR Beta short-read assay. From cultured CD4+ T cells, genomic DNA was extracted. MiXCR, run by TCRdb on the PCR reads, gives a single entry per CDR3 protein. Of over 15,000 distinct CDR3 sequences listed, roughly 30% are singletons. This clonotype turned up a few times. Antigen specificity is unknown. Noted treatment: roughly ten-day PBMC culture with coronavirus spike peptide pools or control peptides (ViraFEST assay). Findings and limits, study-wide: A median of around 86% of reactive clones, in convalescent patients, became evident only post-vaccination.

Material for sequencing was cultured CD4+ T cells from blood. This receptor was obtained from a human donor with COVID-19.

CDR3 nucleotides: TGTGCCAGTAGCCTCCCAAACTATGGCTACACCTTC. This codes for CASSLPNYGYTF. The V and J genes are TRBV19 and TRBJ1-2; D is uncertain. Trimming removed 6 bases from V and 2 bases from J, with 7 bases in between. Germline V gene sequence: CDR1 LNHDA, CDR2 SQIVND (reference sequence). The CDR3 totals 12 residues.